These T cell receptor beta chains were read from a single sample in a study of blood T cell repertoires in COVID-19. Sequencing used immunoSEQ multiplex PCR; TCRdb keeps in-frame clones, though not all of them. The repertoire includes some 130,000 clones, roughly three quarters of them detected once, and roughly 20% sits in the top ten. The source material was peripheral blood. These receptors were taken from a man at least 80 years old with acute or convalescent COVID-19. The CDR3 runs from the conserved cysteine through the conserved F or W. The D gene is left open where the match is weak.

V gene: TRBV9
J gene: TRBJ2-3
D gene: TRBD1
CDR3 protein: CASSFRDRGFSTDTQYF

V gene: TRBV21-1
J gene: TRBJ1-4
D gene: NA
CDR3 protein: CASSGPRNEKLFF

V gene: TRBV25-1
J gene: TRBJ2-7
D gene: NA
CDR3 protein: CASSEYTVPYEQYF

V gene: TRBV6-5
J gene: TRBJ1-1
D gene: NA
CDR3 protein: CASSYSRSDAAFF

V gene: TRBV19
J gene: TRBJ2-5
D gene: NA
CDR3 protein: CASSIGSGYQETQYF

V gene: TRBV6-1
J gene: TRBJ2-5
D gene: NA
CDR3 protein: CASSEGLGQTRKSAQYF

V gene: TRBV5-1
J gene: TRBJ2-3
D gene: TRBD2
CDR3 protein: CASSSSSGRTDTQYF

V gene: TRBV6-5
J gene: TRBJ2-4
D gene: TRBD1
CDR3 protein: CATRQGGKNIQYF

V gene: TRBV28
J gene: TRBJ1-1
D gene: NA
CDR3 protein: CASSSPGVNTEAFF

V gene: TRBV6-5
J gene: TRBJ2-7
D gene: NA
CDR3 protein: CASSRQAEGSAEQYF

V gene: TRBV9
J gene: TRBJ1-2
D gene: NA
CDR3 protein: CASSVEGFSNYGYTF

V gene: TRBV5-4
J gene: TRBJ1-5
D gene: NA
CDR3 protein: CASSVNRNQPQHF

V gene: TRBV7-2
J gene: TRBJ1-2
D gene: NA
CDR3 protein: CASSLGGQIYGYTF